The rows below give T cell receptor beta chains drawn from one sample of a study of blood T cell repertoires in COVID-19. TCRdb's copy holds only in-frame clones and misses some; the assay was immunoSEQ multiplex PCR. This sample yields 95,000 to 150,000 clones, of which roughly four fifths are seen a single time; more than 4.5% belongs to the top ten. The sample comprised peripheral blood. The receptors originated from a woman between 70 and 85 years old with acute or convalescent COVID-19. CDR3s include the opening cysteine and the closing phenylalanine or tryptophan. A D gene is named only where the DNA matches it firmly. The size of a clone is reported for some rows only, either as once, few or many, or as a class for expanded clones.

D	size	V	J	CDR3	DNA
NA	NA	TRBV7-2	TRBJ1-1	CASSFGRGNTEAFF	TGTGCCAGCAGCTTTGGGCGGGGGAACACTGAAGCTTTCTTT
NA	NA	TRBV6-2/TRBV6-3	TRBJ1-1	CASSYPGLMNTEAFF	TGTGCCAGCAGTTACCCGGGACTCATGAACACTGAAGCTTTCTTT
TRBD1	NA	TRBV19	TRBJ2-2	CASTPPDRGNTGELFF	TGTGCCAGTACCCCCCCGGACAGGGGGAACACCGGGGAGCTGTTTTTT
NA	NA	TRBV2	TRBJ1-6	CASSQTPFSPLHF	TGTGCCAGCAGTCAGACTCCTTTTTCACCCCTCCACTTT
NA	NA	TRBV7-2	TRBJ2-2	CASSSKRGGCTGELFF	TGTGCCAGCAGTTCTAAGAGGGGGGGCTGTACCGGGGAGCTGTTTTTT
TRBD1	few	TRBV6-5	TRBJ1-1	CASRDRGRTEAFF	TGTGCCAGCAGGGACAGGGGGCGGACTGAAGCTTTCTTT
NA	NA	TRBV20-1	TRBJ1-2	CSARDAGFSTF	TGCAGTGCTAGAGATGCGGGGTTCTCCACCTTC
TRBD1	NA	TRBV2	TRBJ1-5	CASSEALLAGGFQPQHF	TGTGCCAGCAGTGAAGCGCTTCTGGCAGGGGGCTTTCAGCCCCAGCATTTT
TRBD1	NA	TRBV7-8	TRBJ2-7	CASSLAGQGRIYEQYF	TGTGCCAGCAGCTTAGCAGGACAGGGTAGGATCTACGAGCAGTACTTC
TRBD1	NA	TRBV7-9	TRBJ1-5	CASSSWDRGTHQPQHF	TGTGCCAGCAGCTCTTGGGACAGGGGGACTCATCAGCCCCAGCATTTT
TRBD2	NA	TRBV7-9	TRBJ2-3	CASSFGGASTDTQYF	TGTGCCAGCAGCTTCGGGGGGGCTAGCACAGATACGCAGTATTTT
NA	NA	TRBV14	TRBJ1-1	CASSQYAGPTEAFF	TGTGCCAGCAGCCAATATGCGGGACCCACTGAAGCTTTCTTT
TRBD1	NA	TRBV9	TRBJ2-2	CASSVGGQGGSGELFF	TGTGCCAGCAGCGTAGGAGGACAGGGGGGCTCCGGGGAGCTGTTTTTT
TRBD1	NA	TRBV7-2	TRBJ2-3	CASSLAGQRRDTQYF	TGTGCCAGCAGCTTAGCGGGACAGCGTCGGGATACGCAGTATTTT
NA	once	TRBV4-2	TRBJ1-2	CASSQDRGYTF	TGTGCCAGCAGCCAAGATCGTGGCTACACCTTC
NA	few	TRBV24-1	TRBJ2-1	CATTQGATNEQFF	TGTGCCACCACCCAGGGCGCCACTAATGAGCAGTTCTTC
TRBD1	once	TRBV10-3	TRBJ1-2	CAIRDASGGYGYTF	TGTGCCATCAGGGACGCGTCAGGGGGCTATGGCTACACCTTC